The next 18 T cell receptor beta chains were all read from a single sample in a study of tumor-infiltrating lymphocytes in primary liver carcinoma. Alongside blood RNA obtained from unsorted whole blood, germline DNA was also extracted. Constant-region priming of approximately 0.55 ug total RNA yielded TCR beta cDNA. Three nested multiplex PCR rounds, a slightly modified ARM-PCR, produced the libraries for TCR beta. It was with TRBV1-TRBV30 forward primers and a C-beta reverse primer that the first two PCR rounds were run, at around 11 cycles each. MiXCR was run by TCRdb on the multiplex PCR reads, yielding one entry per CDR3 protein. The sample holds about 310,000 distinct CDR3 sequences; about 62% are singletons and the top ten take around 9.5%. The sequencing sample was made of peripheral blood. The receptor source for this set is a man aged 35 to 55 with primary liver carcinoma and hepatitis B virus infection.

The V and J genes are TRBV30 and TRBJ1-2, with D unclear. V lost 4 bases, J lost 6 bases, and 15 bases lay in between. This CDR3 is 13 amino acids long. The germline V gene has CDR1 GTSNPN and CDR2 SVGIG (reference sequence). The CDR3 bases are TGTGCCTGGATCCCATCCGGCACTGATGGCTACACCTTC. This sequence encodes CAWIPSGTDGYTF.

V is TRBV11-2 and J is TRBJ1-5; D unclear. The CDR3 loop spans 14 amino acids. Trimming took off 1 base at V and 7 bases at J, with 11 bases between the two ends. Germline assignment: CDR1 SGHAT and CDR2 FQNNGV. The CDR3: CASSLGPNLQPQHF. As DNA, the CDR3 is TGTGCCAGCAGCTTAGGACCAAACCTACAGCCCCAGCATTTT.

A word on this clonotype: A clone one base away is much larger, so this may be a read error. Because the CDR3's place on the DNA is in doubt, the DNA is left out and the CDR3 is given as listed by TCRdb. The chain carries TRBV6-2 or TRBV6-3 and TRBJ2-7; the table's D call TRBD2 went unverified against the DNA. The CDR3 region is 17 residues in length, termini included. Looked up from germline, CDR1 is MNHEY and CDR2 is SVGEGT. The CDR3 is CASSYFASGSPTHEQHF.

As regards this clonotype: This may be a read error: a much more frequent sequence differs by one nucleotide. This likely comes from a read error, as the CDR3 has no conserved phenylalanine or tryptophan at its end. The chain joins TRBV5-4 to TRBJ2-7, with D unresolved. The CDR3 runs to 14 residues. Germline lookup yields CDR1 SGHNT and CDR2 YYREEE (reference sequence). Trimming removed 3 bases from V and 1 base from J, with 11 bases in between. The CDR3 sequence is CASSSVRRSYEQYL. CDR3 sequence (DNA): TGTGCCAGCAGCTCAGTTAGAAGGTCCTACGAGCAGTACCTC.

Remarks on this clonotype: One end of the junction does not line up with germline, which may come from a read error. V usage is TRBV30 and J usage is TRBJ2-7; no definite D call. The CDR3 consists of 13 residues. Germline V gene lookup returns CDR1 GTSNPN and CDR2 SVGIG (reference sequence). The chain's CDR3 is CAWNLFQRNEHYF. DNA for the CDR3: TGTGCCTGGAACCTCTTCCAGCGAAACGAGCACTACTTC.

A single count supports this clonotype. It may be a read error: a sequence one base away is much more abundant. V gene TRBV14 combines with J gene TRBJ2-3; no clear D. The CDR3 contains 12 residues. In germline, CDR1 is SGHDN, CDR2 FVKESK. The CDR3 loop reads CTSSPRKDTQYF. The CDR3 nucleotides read TGTACCAGCAGCCCCCGTAAGGATACGCAGTATTTT.

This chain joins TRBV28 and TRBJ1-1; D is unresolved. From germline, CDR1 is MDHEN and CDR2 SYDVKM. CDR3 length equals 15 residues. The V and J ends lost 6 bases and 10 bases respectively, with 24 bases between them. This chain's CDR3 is CASSPIGGYPNTAFF. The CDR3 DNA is TGTGCCAGCAGCCCGATTGGCGGTTACCCCAACACAGCTTTCTTT.

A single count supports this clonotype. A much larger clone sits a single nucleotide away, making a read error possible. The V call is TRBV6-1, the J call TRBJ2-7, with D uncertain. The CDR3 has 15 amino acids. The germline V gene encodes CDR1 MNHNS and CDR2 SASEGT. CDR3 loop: CARSEGWQTRYEQYF. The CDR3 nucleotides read TGTGCCAGAAGTGAAGGATGGCAGACCCGCTACGAGCAGTACTTC.

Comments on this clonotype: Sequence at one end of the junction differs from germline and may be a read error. CDR3 region: CASSLTGGNYEQHF. The CDR3 coding sequence is TGTGCCAGCAGTTTAACAGGGGGCAATTACGAGCAGCACTTC. The chain is built from TRBV12-3 or TRBV12-4 and TRBJ2-7, with 9 bases aligning to TRBD1. CDR3 length equals 14 residues.

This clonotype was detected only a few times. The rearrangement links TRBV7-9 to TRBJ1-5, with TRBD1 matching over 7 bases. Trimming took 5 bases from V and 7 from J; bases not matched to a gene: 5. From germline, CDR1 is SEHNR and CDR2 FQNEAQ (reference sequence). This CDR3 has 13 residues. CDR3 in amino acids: CASSLEGGQPQHF. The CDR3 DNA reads TGTGCCAGCAGCCTAGAAGGGGGCCAGCCCCAGCATTTT.

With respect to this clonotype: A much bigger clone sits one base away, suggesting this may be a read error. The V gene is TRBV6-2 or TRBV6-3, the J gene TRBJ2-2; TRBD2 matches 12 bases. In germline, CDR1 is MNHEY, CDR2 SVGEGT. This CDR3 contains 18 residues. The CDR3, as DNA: TGTGCCTGCAGGACCGGGACTAGCGGGTTCGGGGTGTCCGGGGAGCTGTTTTTT. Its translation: CACRTGTSGFGVSGELFF.

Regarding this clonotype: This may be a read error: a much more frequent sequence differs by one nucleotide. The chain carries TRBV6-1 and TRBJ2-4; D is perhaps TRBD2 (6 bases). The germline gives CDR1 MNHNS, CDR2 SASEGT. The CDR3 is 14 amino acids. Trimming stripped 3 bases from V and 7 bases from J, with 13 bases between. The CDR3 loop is CASSEDYVKNIQYF. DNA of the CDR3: TGTGCCAGCAGTGAGGACTACGTAAAGAACATTCAGTACTTC.

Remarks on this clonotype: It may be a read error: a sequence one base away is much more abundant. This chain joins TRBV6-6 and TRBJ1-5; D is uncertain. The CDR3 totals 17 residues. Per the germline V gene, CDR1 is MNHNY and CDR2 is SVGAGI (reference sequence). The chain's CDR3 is CASSNPPGQFGNQPHHF. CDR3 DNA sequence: TGTGCCAGCAGTAACCCTCCCGGTCAGTTCGGCAATCAGCCCCACCATTTT.

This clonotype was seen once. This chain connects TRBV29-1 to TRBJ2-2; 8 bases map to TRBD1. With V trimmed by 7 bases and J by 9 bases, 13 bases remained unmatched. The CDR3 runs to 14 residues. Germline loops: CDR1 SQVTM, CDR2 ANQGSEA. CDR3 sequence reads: CSGLRQGSTRELFF. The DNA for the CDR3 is TGCAGCGGCCTAAGACAGGGGAGTACCAGGGAGCTGTTTTTT.

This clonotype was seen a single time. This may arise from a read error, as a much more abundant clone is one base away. The CDR3, as DNA: TGTGCCAGCAGCCATGACAGGTCCGGCAGCACTCAGTACTTC. It encodes CASSHDRSGSTQYF. V gene TRBV6-4 combines with J gene TRBJ2-4; D might be TRBD1 (6 bases). The CDR3 spans 14 residues. V lost 6 bases and J 12 bases, leaving 21 bases between the germline ends. CDR1 and CDR2 from the germline V gene are MRHNA and SNTAGT.

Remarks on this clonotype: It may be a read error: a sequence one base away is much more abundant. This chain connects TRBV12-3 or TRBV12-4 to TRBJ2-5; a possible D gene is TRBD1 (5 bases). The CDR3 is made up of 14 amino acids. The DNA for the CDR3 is TGTGCCAGCAGTTTTGGTACAGGCCAAGAGACCCTGTACTTC. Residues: CASSFGTGQETLYF.

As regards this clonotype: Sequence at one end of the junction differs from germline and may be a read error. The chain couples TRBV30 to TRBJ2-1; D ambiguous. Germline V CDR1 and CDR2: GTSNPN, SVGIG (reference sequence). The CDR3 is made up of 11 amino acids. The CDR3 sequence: CAWSVLTAKVF. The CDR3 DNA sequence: TGTGCCTGGAGTGTGTTGACGGCCAAGGTCTTC.

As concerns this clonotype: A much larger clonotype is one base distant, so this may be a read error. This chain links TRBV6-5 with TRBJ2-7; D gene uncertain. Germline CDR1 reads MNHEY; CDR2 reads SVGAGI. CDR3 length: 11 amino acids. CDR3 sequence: CTSSSAHEQYF. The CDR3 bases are TGTACCAGCAGTTCCGCTCACGAGCAGTACTTC.